The 22 T cell receptor beta chains presented below share a single source sample, sequenced in a study of blood T cell repertoires in COVID-19. Only in-frame clones appear in the TCRdb table, and some are missing; sequencing was by immunoSEQ multiplex PCR. The sample includes more than 200,000 clones, roughly 90% of them seen just once. What was sequenced was peripheral blood. Source of these receptors: a woman aged 40-49 years who had recovered from COVID-19.

The V and J genes are TRBV7-8 and TRBJ1-1; TRBD1 matches 7 bases. From germline, CDR1 is SGHVS and CDR2 FQNEAQ. V dropped 5 bases and J dropped 4; count of bases not matched to a gene: 7. The CDR3 contains 14 residues. The CDR3 loop is CASSRRGTVTEAFF. As DNA, the CDR3 is TGTGCCAGCAGCCGACGCGGGACAGTCACTGAAGCTTTCTTT. The full variable domain, completed using reference TRBV7-8 and TRBJ1-1, is GAGVSQSPRYKVAKRGQDVALRCDPISGHVSLFWYQQALGQGPEFLTYFQNEAQLDKSGLPSDRFFAERPEGSVSTLKIQRTQQEDSAVYLCASSRRGTVTEAFFGQGTRLTVV.

J is TRBJ1-2 and V is TRBV27, with D uncertain. Trimming left V 6 bases short and J 4 bases short, with 12 bases between. The CDR3 has 13 amino acids. Germline V gene lookup returns CDR1 MNHEY and CDR2 SMNVEV (reference sequence). The chain's CDR3 is CASRTRGPYGYTF. The CDR3 nucleotides read TGTGCCAGCAGGACTAGAGGGCCCTATGGCTACACCTTC.

This chain joins TRBV11-2 and TRBJ1-4; 8 bases match TRBD1. The trim removed 5 bases at V and 7 bases at J, leaving 9 bases unmatched. The CDR3 extends over 15 amino acids. Per the germline V gene, CDR1 is SGHAT and CDR2 is FQNNGV. The CDR3 loop is CASSPRQGRGEKLFF. In DNA form, the CDR3 reads TGTGCCAGCAGCCCACGACAGGGGAGGGGTGAAAAACTGTTTTTT.

V is TRBV28 and J is TRBJ2-3; a weak D match, TRBD1 (5 bases). The CDR3 is 16 residues long. Trimming removed 3 bases at V and 1 base at J, with 14 bases between. The V gene's germline CDR1 is MDHEN and CDR2 SYDVKM. As DNA, the CDR3 is TGTGCCAGCAGTTTCCAGGGCCGCCTTCGCACAGATACGCAGTATTTT. It yields the protein CASSFQGRLRTDTQYF.

This clone was picked up one time. This same CDR3 is encoded by further DNA sequences in the sample. The chain joins TRBV7-8 to TRBJ1-2, with 9 bases fitting TRBD1. Germline lookup yields CDR1 SGHVS and CDR2 FQNEAQ. J was trimmed by 4 bases and V by 3 bases; bases with no gene match: 0. This CDR3 comprises 13 residues. The CDR3 nucleotides are TGTGCCAGCAGCTTGACAGGGGGCTATGGCTACACCTTC. Residues: CASSLTGGYGYTF.

The chain has TRBV11-2 and TRBJ2-1, with 7 bases that match TRBD2. CDR3 length: 16 residues. Germline-derived CDR1 and CDR2 are SGHAT and FQNNGV. Unmatched junction bases numbered 13, after V lost 5 bases and J lost 6 bases. CDR3 nucleotides: TGTGCCAGCAGCCTTAGGGGAGCGGGGACCGTCAATGAGCAGTTCTTC. Encoded protein: CASSLRGAGTVNEQFF.

The genes are TRBV30 and TRBJ1-3; D may be TRBD1 (5 bases). The CDR3 sequence is 15 residues long. Trimming stripped 0 bases from V and 5 bases from J, with 14 bases between. The germline CDR1 and CDR2 sequences are GTSNPN and SVGIG (reference sequence). As DNA, the CDR3 is TGTGCCTGGAGTGTATTTGGACAATTGAGAAACACCATATATTTT. This sequence encodes CAWSVFGQLRNTIYF.

The rearrangement joins TRBV15 to TRBJ2-7, with D tentatively TRBD1 (6 bases). V was shortened by 7 bases and J by 2 bases, with 12 bases between the two germline ends. This CDR3 is built from 13 residues. The germline CDR1 and CDR2 sequences are LNHNV and YYDKDF (reference sequence). CDR3 nucleotide sequence: TGTGCCACCAACCGGGACATGGCCTACGAGCAGTACTTC. It is translated as CATNRDMAYEQYF.

A remark on this clone: The same CDR3 is also encoded by other DNA sequences in this sample. This chain uses TRBV19 with TRBJ1-3; D ambiguous. This CDR3 is 14 amino acids long. The V gene lost 0 bases and the J gene lost 0 bases, with 3 bases spanning the gap. CDR1 is LNHDA, CDR2 SQIVND, per germline (reference sequence). The CDR3 DNA reads as TGTGCCAGTAGTATAGACAGCTCTGGAAACACCATATATTTT. Translated: CASSIDSSGNTIYF.

The chain is built from TRBV5-1 and TRBJ1-1; 10 nucleotides agree with TRBD1. Per the germline V gene, CDR1 is SGHRS and CDR2 is YFSETQ. V was pared by 4 bases and J by 1 base, with 4 bases of the junction left unmatched. There are 15 residues in the CDR3. The CDR3 loop is CASSIGTGANTEAFF. The CDR3 coding sequence is TGCGCCAGCAGCATTGGGACAGGGGCGAACACTGAAGCTTTCTTT.

The chain joins TRBV7-2 to TRBJ1-2; D may be TRBD1 (5 bases). The germline V gene encodes CDR1 SGHTA and CDR2 FQGNSA. Trimming stripped 3 bases from V and 0 bases from J, with 8 bases between. The CDR3 sequence is 14 residues long. This CDR3 is CASSFDSSNYGYTF. For the CDR3, the DNA is TGTGCCAGCAGCTTTGACAGTTCTAACTATGGCTACACCTTC.

This clone was seen once. The V gene is TRBV9, the J gene TRBJ2-1; possibly TRBD2 for D (6 bases). The length of the CDR3 is 17 residues. CDR1 SGDLS and CDR2 YYNGEE come from the germline V gene. V was shortened by 0 bases and J by 0 bases, with 13 bases between the two germline ends. CDR3 amino acids: CASSVGLRGSSYNEQFF. The CDR3 coding sequence is TGTGCCAGCAGCGTAGGGCTCCGGGGGAGCTCCTACAATGAGCAGTTCTTC.

J is TRBJ2-1 and V is TRBV4-2; 8 nucleotides align to TRBD2. The V segment lost 1 base and the J segment 8 bases; nucleotides outside the gene matches: 4. The CDR3 consists of 14 residues. Germline values: CDR1 LGHNA, CDR2 YNFKEQ. The CDR3 sequence: CASSQGGGSDEQFF. The CDR3 region has the DNA TGTGCCAGCAGCCAAGGCGGGGGGAGCGATGAGCAGTTCTTC.

The chain is built from TRBV5-1 and TRBJ2-5; 7 bases agree with TRBD1. CDR1 is SGHRS, CDR2 YFSETQ, per germline. The CDR3 sequence is 15 residues long. Trimming cost V 4 bases and J 5 bases; bases outside gene matches: 11. The DNA of the CDR3 is TGCGCCAGCAGCCACGGACAGGTCCTGGGGGAGACCCAGTACTTC. Protein sequence: CASSHGQVLGETQYF.

The chain carries TRBV6-2 or TRBV6-3 and TRBJ1-1; D is ambiguous. Trimming cost V 5 bases and J 1 base, with 8 bases left between them. The CDR3 runs to 13 residues. Germline CDR1 and CDR2: MNHEY and SVGEGT. The CDR3 nucleotides read TGTGCCAGCAGTCCCCCCTGGAACACTGAAGCTTTCTTT. Protein: CASSPPWNTEAFF.

The chain combines TRBV3-1 (or the pseudogene TRBV3-2) with TRBJ2-3; 7 bases match TRBD1. The CDR3 has 16 residues. The junction had 11 bases not matched to a gene; V was cut back by 2 bases and J by 6 bases. Germline CDR1 LGHDT, CDR2 YNNKEL (reference sequence). CDR3 residues: CASSQNIQGPRDTQYF. As DNA, the CDR3 is TGTGCCAGCAGCCAAAATATACAGGGGCCGAGGGATACGCAGTATTTT.

The V call is TRBV5-1, the J call TRBJ1-2; maybe TRBD1 (6 bases). V was clipped by 2 bases and J by 7 bases, with 18 bases between them. The CDR3 is 15 amino acids. Germline-derived CDR1 and CDR2 are SGHRS and YFSETQ. CDR3: CASSLNTGSRGGYTF. DNA for the CDR3: TGCGCCAGCAGCTTAAATACAGGGTCGCGCGGTGGCTACACCTTC.

This clone was seen a single time. CDR3 residues: CASSSTGTGYEQYF. CDR3 nucleotides: TGTGCCAGCAGCTCGACAGGGACGGGCTACGAGCAGTACTTC. The V gene is TRBV11-2, the J gene TRBJ2-7, with 7 nucleotides matching TRBD1. The CDR3 spans 14 residues. CDR1 is SGHAT and CDR2 is FQNNGV in the germline V gene. Trimming took 4 bases from V and 3 from J; bases not matched to a gene: 6.

The rearrangement joins TRBV28 to TRBJ1-4; D gene unclear. The CDR3 loop spans 14 amino acids. CDR1 is MDHEN and CDR2 is SYDVKM in the germline V gene. The ends were cut back, 4 bases at V and 8 bases at J, with 14 bases in the middle. CDR3 bases: TGTGCCAGCAGTTGGGGAGTTACGGGGGAAAAACTGTTTTTT. Its protein product is CASSWGVTGEKLFF.

The J gene is TRBJ2-7, the V gene TRBV6-5; 8 positions agree with TRBD1. This CDR3 region has 14 residues. V lost 6 bases to trimming and J lost 7 bases; unmatched junction nucleotides: 11. Germline V lookup: CDR1 MNHEY, CDR2 SVGAGI. CDR3: CASRPRGQAKEQYF. The DNA of the CDR3 is TGTGCCAGCAGACCCCGGGGACAGGCCAAGGAGCAGTACTTC.

The chain carries TRBV5-1 and TRBJ2-7; TRBD1 agrees at 12 bases. There are 15 residues in the CDR3. The germline V gene encodes CDR1 SGHRS and CDR2 YFSETQ. J was trimmed by 6 bases and V by 3 bases; bases with no gene match: 7. This CDR3 reads CASSSGTGGLGEQYF. Here the CDR3 DNA reads TGCGCCAGCAGCTCGGGGACAGGGGGCTTGGGCGAGCAGTACTTC.

This clone was observed once. The J gene is TRBJ2-5, the V gene TRBV2; D is uncertain. The CDR3 extends over 13 amino acids. Per the germline V gene, CDR1 is SNHLY and CDR2 is FYNNEI. Trimming pared 6 bases from V and 4 bases from J, leaving 12 bases between. The CDR3 loop is CASSAITLETQYF. Here the CDR3 DNA reads TGTGCCAGCAGCGCTATCACCCTAGAGACCCAGTACTTC.